The next 14 T cell receptor beta chains were all read from a single sample in a study of PD-1 blockade in classical Hodgkin lymphoma. Assay used: immunoSEQ multiplex PCR; TCRdb lists only in-frame clones, some missing. The table has 35,000 to 45,000 clones, around 63% seen once. Relapses following autologous stem cell transplantation were seen in all patients, with brentuximab vedotin exposure varying. The specimen comprised peripheral blood mononuclear cells (PBMCs), sampled before the second cycle of nivolumab. These receptors were taken from a human donor with classical Hodgkin lymphoma.

Concerning this clone: A read error may account for a junction end that differs from germline. The V call is TRBV7-6, the J call TRBJ2-1; the D is unclear. The CDR3 length is 15 residues. CDR1 is SGHVS and CDR2 is FNYEAQ in the germline V gene. The CDR3, as DNA: TGTGCCAGCAGCTCTCGTTTCGGCTCCAACAATGAGCAGTTCTTC. Encoded protein: CASSSRFGSNNEQFF.

V and J are TRBV7-9 and TRBJ2-7; D uncertain. V lost 4 bases and J lost 0, with 7 bases in between. Germline lookup yields CDR1 SEHNR and CDR2 FQNEAQ (reference sequence). This CDR3 comprises 13 residues. CDR3 sequence: CASSSGNSYEQYF. The CDR3 bases are TGTGCCAGCAGCTCGGGTAACTCCTACGAGCAGTACTTC.

At least ten counts were recorded for this clone. V and J are TRBV10-3 and TRBJ1-1; no clear D. This CDR3 comprises 12 residues. From germline, CDR1 is ENHRY and CDR2 SYGVKD. Deletions cut 11 bases from V and 1 base from J, with 11 bases between. DNA for the CDR3: TGTGCCCCGCGCGGGAGGAACACTGAAGCTTTCTTT. Its translation: CAPRGRNTEAFF.

J is TRBJ1-1 and V is TRBV2; maybe TRBD1 (5 bases). With 6 bases removed from V and 6 bases from J, the gap between germline ends came to 17 bases. CDR1 is SNHLY, CDR2 FYNNEI, per germline. This CDR3 has 14 residues. CDR3 amino acids: CASSPLEGVSEAFF. The CDR3 DNA is TGTGCCAGCAGCCCCCTTGAAGGGGTGTCTGAAGCTTTCTTT.

The rearrangement links TRBV9 to TRBJ2-1; tentatively, D is TRBD2 (6 bases). The CDR3 is 13 residues long. Between the trimmed V and J ends, which lost 3 bases and 7 bases, there was a span of 11 bases. CDR1 is SGDLS, CDR2 YYNGEE, per germline. The DNA for the CDR3 is TGTGCCAGCAGCGCCCTCGGAGGGAATGAGCAGTTCTTC. It codes for CASSALGGNEQFF.

The chain joins TRBV7-3 to TRBJ2-1; TRBD2 matches 12 bases. The junction had 6 bases not matched to a gene; V was cut back by 1 base and J by 8 bases. Germline values: CDR1 SGHTA, CDR2 FQGTGA. The CDR3 is 16 amino acids. This chain's CDR3 is CASSLSLAGGPYEQFF. As DNA, the CDR3 is TGTGCCAGCAGCTTAAGTCTAGCGGGAGGGCCGTATGAGCAGTTCTTC. The full variable domain, rest sourced from reference TRBV7-3 and TRBJ2-1, is GAGVSQTPSNKVTEKGKYVELRCDPISGHTALYWYRQSLGQGPEFLIYFQGTGAADDSGLPNDRFFAVRPEGSVSTLKIQRTERGDSAVYLCASSLSLAGGPYEQFFGPGTRLTVL.

The chain is built from TRBV6-5 and TRBJ2-5; D is tentatively TRBD1 or TRBD2 (5 bases each). The germline CDR1 and CDR2 sequences are MNHEY and SVGAGI. V was shortened by 0 bases and J by 4 bases, with 9 bases between the two germline ends. The CDR3 spans 14 residues. The CDR3 sequence is CASSYSSGRETQYF. The CDR3 DNA sequence: TGTGCCAGCAGTTACTCGTCAGGGAGAGAGACCCAGTACTTC.

The chain joins TRBV12-5 to TRBJ2-3; D gene ambiguous. The germline CDR1 and CDR2 sequences are LGHNT and FRNRAP. Trimming stripped 1 base from V and 2 bases from J, with 7 bases between. The CDR3 runs 14 residues. CDR3 amino acids: CASGLDRLTDTQYF. DNA of the CDR3: TGTGCTAGTGGTTTGGACCGGCTCACAGATACGCAGTATTTT. Complete variable domain (other parts from reference TRBV12-5 and TRBJ2-3): DARVTQTPRHKVTEMGQEVTMRCQPILGHNTVFWYRQTMMQGLELLAYFRNRAPLDDSGMPKDRFSAEMPDATLATLKIQPSEPRDSAVYFCASGLDRLTDTQYFGPGTRLTVL.

This clone was seen just once. The chain employs TRBV4-3 and TRBJ2-7; 10 bases fit TRBD1. This CDR3 contains 16 residues. The J segment lost 0 bases and the V segment lost 1 base, leaving 3 bases of the junction unmatched. Germline CDR1 reads LGHNA; CDR2 reads YSLEER. The CDR3 reads CASSQAWTGGSYEQYF. The CDR3 DNA is TGCGCCAGCAGCCAAGCCTGGACAGGGGGCTCCTACGAGCAGTACTTC.

The V gene is TRBV28, the J gene TRBJ1-5; TRBD1 might be the D (5 bases). Trimming removed 7 bases at V and 3 bases at J, with 13 bases between. This CDR3 spans 14 amino acids. From germline, CDR1 is MDHEN and CDR2 SYDVKM. Here the CDR3 DNA reads TGTGCCAGCAAGACCACAGGTTTCAATCAGCCCCAGCATTTT. It specifies CASKTTGFNQPQHF.

This clone has only a few counts. The chain recombines TRBV27 with TRBJ2-1; 8 bases match TRBD2. V was clipped by 5 bases and J by 7 bases; unmatched bases: 10. The CDR3 loop spans 15 amino acids. Per the germline V gene, CDR1 is MNHEY and CDR2 is SMNVEV (reference sequence). The CDR3 loop is CASSVRGGLGNEQFF. The CDR3 bases are TGTGCCAGCAGTGTCCGGGGGGGTCTGGGGAATGAGCAGTTCTTC.

CDR3 sequence reads: CASSFLLGNGYTF. Written as DNA, the CDR3 is TGTGCCAGCAGCTTCCTGTTGGGGAATGGCTACACCTTC. The chain uses TRBV7-8 and TRBJ1-2; D unresolved. The CDR3 has 13 residues. Per the germline V gene, CDR1 is SGHVS and CDR2 is FQNEAQ. V was pared by 3 bases and J by 6 bases, with 11 bases between.

The chain combines TRBV7-2 with TRBJ2-3; D not certain. Trimming took 1 base from V and 10 from J, leaving 12 bases between them. This CDR3 is built from 13 residues. Germline values: CDR1 SGHTA, CDR2 FQGNSA. CDR3 in amino acids: CASSLVDVQAQYF. The CDR3 DNA is TGTGCCAGCAGCTTAGTTGACGTGCAGGCGCAGTATTTT.

This clone appeared a single time. V gene TRBV10-3 combines with J gene TRBJ1-5; no reliable D call. The V gene's germline CDR1 is ENHRY and CDR2 SYGVKD. This CDR3 has 13 residues. V shed 8 bases and J shed 4 bases, with 12 bases lying between them. The CDR3 region has the DNA TGTGCCATCGGCCTAGGACGGAATCAGCCCCAGCATTTT. Residues: CAIGLGRNQPQHF.